Sequencing of this TCR beta chain was carried out in a study of beta chain features in type 1 diabetes. Regarding the study as a whole: Significant though moderate, a shortening of TCRB CDR3s appeared in all four CD4+ subsets of Type 1 diabetes patients.

The trim removed 6 bases at V and 8 bases at J, leaving 9 bases unmatched. Germline loops: CDR1 LNHDA, CDR2 SQIVND (reference sequence). This CDR3 region has 14 residues. The investigators reverse transcribed all of the isolated RNA, so they sequenced expressed TCRB transcripts. Clones were read by immunoSEQ multiplex PCR, and TCRdb kept only the in-frame ones, dropping some. The top ten clones hold approximately 2.3% of a sample with 40,000 or so clones, roughly 70% of them seen once. As to this clone: Its matching antigen is unknown.

The V call is TRBV19, the J call TRBJ1-2, with 10 bases lining up with TRBD1. This clonotype was sampled from a woman between 18 and 29 years old with type 1 diabetes. Sequencing was carried out using Tregs from blood. The CDR3 nucleotides are TGTGCCAGTAGGGCGGGACAGGGGCTCGGAGGCTACACCTTC. It specifies CASRAGQGLGGYTF. Variable domain in full (rest from reference TRBV19 and TRBJ1-2): DGGITQSPKYLFRKEGQNVTLSCEQNLNHDAMYWYRQDPGQGLRLIYYSQIVNDFQKGDIAEGYSVSREKKESFPLTVTSAQKNPTAFYLCASRAGQGLGGYTFGSGTRLTVV.